What follows are 9 T cell receptor beta chains derived from one specimen sequenced in a study of identical twins. TCRdb called the 5' RACE reads again in MiXCR, with one record for every CDR3 protein. The sample carries approximately 1.8 million distinct CDR3 sequences, 32% recorded once. Sequencing used cord blood. The source is a newborn girl in good health.

This clonotype was observed a handful of times. The rearrangement links TRBV11-2 to TRBJ2-3, with 10 bases fitting TRBD2. With 5 bases clipped from V and 2 bases from J, the junction kept 10 bases outside the gene matches. The CDR3 spans 17 residues. Germline V gene lookup returns CDR1 SGHAT and CDR2 FQNNGV. CDR3 nucleotide sequence: TGTGCCAGCAGCAAGGGACTAGCGAGACTATACACAGATACGCAGTATTTT. This gives the protein CASSKGLARLYTDTQYF.

The chain is built from TRBV24-1 and TRBJ2-7; D is unresolved. The CDR3 length is 10 residues. The V end was cut by 8 bases, the J end by 7 bases, with 8 bases between. Germline CDR1 reads KGHDR; CDR2 reads SFDVKD. For the CDR3, the DNA is TGTGCCACCATTAACAATGAGCAGTACTTC. Translation gives CATINNEQYF.

This clonotype was observed many times. V gene TRBV9 combines with J gene TRBJ2-7, with 9 nucleotides matching TRBD1. Germline V lookup: CDR1 SGDLS, CDR2 YYNGEE. The junction had 9 bases not matched to a gene; V was cut back by 2 bases and J by 0 bases. The CDR3 consists of 17 residues. DNA of the CDR3: TGTGCCAGCAGCGTCCTTGGGACAGGGCCGGTCTCCTACGAGCAGTACTTC. This gives the protein CASSVLGTGPVSYEQYF.

The J gene is TRBJ2-4, the V gene TRBV30; D remains ambiguous. V dropped 5 bases and J dropped 0 bases, with 11 bases sitting between them. The germline V gene encodes CDR1 GTSNPN and CDR2 SVGIG (reference sequence). This CDR3 has 14 amino acids. CDR3 protein: CAWARAIAKNIQYF. For the CDR3, the DNA is TGTGCCTGGGCTCGGGCCATAGCCAAAAACATTCAGTACTTC. Variable domain in full (rest from reference TRBV30 and TRBJ2-4): SQTIHQWPATLVQPVGSPLSLECTVEGTSNPNLYWYRQAAGRGLQLLFYSVGIGQISSEVPQNLSASRPQDRQFILSSKKLLLSDSGFYLCAWARAIAKNIQYFGAGTRLSVL.

The chain links TRBV12-3 or TRBV12-4 to TRBJ2-7, with TRBD1 matching over 11 bases. The junction had 2 bases not matched to a gene; V was cut back by 1 base and J by 3 bases. The CDR3 extends over 15 amino acids. The CDR3 bases are TGTGCCAGCAGTTTAGGGACAGGGGGCCACTACGAGCAGTACTTC. It specifies CASSLGTGGHYEQYF.

Written as DNA, the CDR3 is TGTGCCAGCAACGAGTTTGGGGGTTCACCCCTCCACTTT. This translates into CASNEFGGSPLHF. The V call is TRBV6-6, the J call TRBJ1-6; possible D gene TRBD1, 5 bases. Trimming shortened V by 7 bases and J by 9 bases, and 13 bases separated the two germline ends. The CDR3 spans 13 residues. Germline V gene lookup returns CDR1 MNHNY and CDR2 SVGAGI (reference sequence).

The chain couples TRBV29-1 to TRBJ2-7; the match to TRBD1 covers 9 bases. The CDR3 is 18 residues long. Per germline, CDR1 SQVTM and CDR2 ANQGSEA. V trimming: 5 bases; J trimming: 3 bases; junction bases outside the gene matches: 20. CDR3: CSVTLPFLGTGSLYEQYF. The CDR3 DNA follows: TGCAGCGTTACACTGCCGTTTTTAGGGACAGGGAGCCTCTACGAGCAGTACTTC.

Points on this clonotype: Since a much larger clone is just one base distant, this may be a read error. The rearrangement uses TRBV28 and TRBJ2-3; D gene unclear. CDR1 is MDHEN and CDR2 is SYDVKM in the germline V gene. This CDR3 is 12 amino acids long. Between the trimmed V and J ends, which lost 6 bases and 8 bases, there was a span of 12 bases. The CDR3 here is CASRPGAGTQYF. The CDR3 nucleotides read TGTGCCAGCAGGCCCGGCGCAGGTACGCAGTATTTT.

This clonotype was counted only a few times. The rearrangement joins TRBV5-4 to TRBJ1-1, with D possibly being TRBD1 (6 bases). Germline CDR1 reads SGHNT; CDR2 reads YYREEE (reference sequence). V shed 4 bases and J shed 2 bases, with 15 bases lying between them. The CDR3 has 15 residues. CDR3 DNA: TGTGCCAGCAGCACCTTTACAGGGTCCAACACTGAAGCTTTCTTT. Translation: CASSTFTGSNTEAFF.